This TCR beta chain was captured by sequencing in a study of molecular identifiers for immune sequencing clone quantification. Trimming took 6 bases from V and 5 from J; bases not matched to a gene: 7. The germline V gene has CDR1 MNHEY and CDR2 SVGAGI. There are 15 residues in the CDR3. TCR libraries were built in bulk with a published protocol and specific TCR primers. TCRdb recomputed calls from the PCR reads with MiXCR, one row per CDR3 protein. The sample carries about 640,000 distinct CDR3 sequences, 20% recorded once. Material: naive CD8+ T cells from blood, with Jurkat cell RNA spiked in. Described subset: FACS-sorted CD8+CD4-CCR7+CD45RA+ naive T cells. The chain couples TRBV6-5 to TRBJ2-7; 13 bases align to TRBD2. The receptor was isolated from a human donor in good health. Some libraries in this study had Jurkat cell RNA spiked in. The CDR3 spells CASSLSGTSGNEQYF. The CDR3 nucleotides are TGTGCCAGCAGCTTATCCGGGACTAGCGGGAACGAGCAGTACTTC.